This TCR beta chain is drawn from a study of blood T cell repertoires in COVID-19. Study details: The origin of the acute and convalescent COVID-19 samples was the United States, Italy and Spain. T cells, B-cell-depleted T cells, or PBMCs supplied cDNA or gDNA.

Original processing methods: Nucleated cell number was recorded as an estimate derived from reference gene primer amplification. Clones were sequenced by immunoSEQ multiplex PCR, and TCRdb holds only the in-frame ones, with some missing. The D gene and trimming were derived from the DNA, and the V and J assignments and clone size from that table. The sample holds over 45,000 clones, roughly 79% seen once. The CDR3 length is 13 residues. Germline loops: CDR1 SGHRS, CDR2 YFSETQ. V shed 4 bases and J 4 bases; nucleotides not matched to a gene: 5. The genes are TRBV5-1 and TRBJ2-7, with 7 bases fitting TRBD1. The TCR sequence derives from a woman of 80 years or more with active or convalescent COVID-19. The sequenced sample was peripheral blood. This chain's CDR3 is CASSPGTVYEQYF. In DNA form, the CDR3 reads TGCGCCAGCAGCCCCGGGACAGTATACGAGCAGTACTTC.